Detailed here is one T cell receptor (beta chain). The J segment lost 0 bases and the V segment lost 6 bases, leaving 6 bases of the junction unmatched. CDR3 length: 14 residues. In germline, CDR1 is SGHDT, CDR2 YYEEEE. Sequencing was performed with immunoSEQ multiplex PCR; in TCRdb, only in-frame clones are kept and a portion is missing. The table records about 730,000 clones, approximately 85% of them present only once. The data belong to a study of shared T cell receptors in the human thymus. These same data were also listed under a study on human thymus T cells. From that second work: Those donating were healthy Finnish infants in corrective surgery for congenital heart defects. Resections removed during corrective heart surgery provided the thymus tissue used. What appeared biased in thymic and blood repertoires was the usage of V and J genes. There were highly overlapping thymic repertoires among unrelated individuals, as related research reported.

The sample consisted of thymocytes. The origin of this receptor is a girl under three years old with a congenital heart defect. This chain joins TRBV5-6 and TRBJ2-7, with 7 bases matching TRBD1. The CDR3 loop reads CASTRGGTSYEQYF. Here the CDR3 DNA reads TGTGCCAGCACCCGAGGGGGCACCTCCTACGAGCAGTACTTC.